The subject of this entry is one T cell receptor (beta chain). This table comes from immunoSEQ multiplex PCR, and its TCRdb copy is limited to in-frame clones, with some not included. The profile covers approximately 200,000 clones, with more than 65% appearing a single time and around 7% taken by the ten largest. The participants were between about 18 and 90 years old and came from some 23 US areas. This sample is drawn from a study of blood T cell repertoires in COVID-19. CDR3 length: 16 residues. CDR1 MNHEY and CDR2 SVGEGT come from the germline V gene. Trimming removed 2 bases at V and 0 bases at J, with 14 bases between.

The chain is built from TRBV6-2 or TRBV6-3 and TRBJ2-7; a weak D match, TRBD2 (6 bases). The sequence was collected from a man aged 40-49 years who had recovered from COVID-19. Sequences were obtained from PBMCs or T cells enriched from blood (not recorded which). In nucleotides, the CDR3 is TGTGCCAGCAGTTACCGCCGGACTACGAGCTCCTACGAGCAGTACTTC. It yields the protein CASSYRRTTSSYEQYF.